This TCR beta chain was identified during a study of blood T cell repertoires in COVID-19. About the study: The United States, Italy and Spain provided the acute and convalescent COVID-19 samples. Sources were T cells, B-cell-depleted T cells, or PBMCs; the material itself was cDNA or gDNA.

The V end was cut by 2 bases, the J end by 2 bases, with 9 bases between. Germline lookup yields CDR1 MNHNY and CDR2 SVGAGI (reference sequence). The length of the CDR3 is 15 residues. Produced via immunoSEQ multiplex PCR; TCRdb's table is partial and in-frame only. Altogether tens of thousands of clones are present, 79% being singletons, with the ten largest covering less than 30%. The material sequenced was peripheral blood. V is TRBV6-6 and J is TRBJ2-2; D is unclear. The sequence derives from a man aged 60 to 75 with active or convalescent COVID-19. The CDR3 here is CASSYGTLNTGELFF. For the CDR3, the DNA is TGTGCCAGCAGTTACGGTACTCTAAACACCGGGGAGCTGTTTTTT.